This is a list of T cell receptor beta chains from one sample in a study of metastatic and nonmetastatic thyroid tumors. TCRdb re-analyzed the PCR reads using MiXCR. Of fewer than 45,000 clones detected, approximately 12% appear once; the ten largest clones hold more than 8%. What was sequenced was blood. These receptors were obtained from a female donor with papillary thyroid cancer or a benign thyroid nodule (not recorded which). Some clones in this sample may be carry-over from other donors' samples. CDR3s include the opening cysteine and the closing phenylalanine or tryptophan. Each record gives: D gene, clone size, J gene, V gene, CDR3 DNA, CDR3 protein. A D gene is named only where the DNA matches it firmly. Not all rows give a size; the values are once, few, many and, for expanded clones, a class.

d_call: NA; clone_size: many; j_call: TRBJ2-7; v_call: TRBV19; cdr3_nt: TGTGCCAGTAGGGGGGAGGACAGCTCCTACGAGCAGTACTTC; cdr3_aa: CASRGEDSSYEQYF
d_call: NA; clone_size: many; j_call: TRBJ1-4; v_call: TRBV7-9; cdr3_nt: TGTGCCAGCAGCTTAGATGGAGGGGGGACTAATGAAAAACTGTTTTTT; cdr3_aa: CASSLDGGGTNEKLFF
d_call: NA; clone_size: few; j_call: TRBJ2-3; v_call: TRBV2; cdr3_nt: TGTGCCAGCAGTGAAGCGCAAGAAGGTACGCAGTATTTT; cdr3_aa: CASSEAQEGTQYF
d_call: TRBD1; clone_size: NA; j_call: TRBJ2-3; v_call: TRBV6-4; cdr3_nt: TGTGCCAGCAGTGACGGGACAGGGGGCACAGATACGCAGTATTTT; cdr3_aa: CASSDGTGGTDTQYF
d_call: NA; clone_size: few; j_call: TRBJ2-7; v_call: TRBV30; cdr3_nt: TGTGCCTGGAGTGAGAGGGGGGACTACGAGCAGTACTTC; cdr3_aa: CAWSERGDYEQYF
d_call: NA; clone_size: many; j_call: TRBJ2-3; v_call: TRBV7-9; cdr3_nt: TGTGCCAGCAGTCCCCTCAGGGGAGATACGCAGTATTTT; cdr3_aa: CASSPLRGDTQYF
d_call: NA; clone_size: many; j_call: TRBJ2-1; v_call: TRBV9; cdr3_nt: TGTGCCAGCAGCCCCGGGGGCGGGAGATCCTACAATGAGCAGTTCTTC; cdr3_aa: CASSPGGGRSYNEQFF
d_call: TRBD1; clone_size: many; j_call: TRBJ2-5; v_call: TRBV5-1; cdr3_nt: TGCGCCAGCAGCAAAGGGGGCTTACAGTGGGAGACCCAGTACTTC; cdr3_aa: CASSKGGLQWETQYF
d_call: NA; clone_size: NA; j_call: TRBJ1-5; v_call: TRBV5-5; cdr3_nt: TGTGCCAGCAGCCTGTATGGGGCCCAGCCCCAACATTTT; cdr3_aa: CASSLYGAQPQHF
d_call: NA; clone_size: many; j_call: TRBJ1-3; v_call: TRBV3-1; cdr3_nt: TGTGCCAGCAGCCAGCGAGGGGAAGGAAACACCATATATTTT; cdr3_aa: CASSQRGEGNTIYF
d_call: NA; clone_size: many; j_call: TRBJ2-1; v_call: TRBV14; cdr3_nt: TGTGCCAGCAGCCAAGAAGGGGGTGGCAATGAGCAGTTCTTC; cdr3_aa: CASSQEGGGNEQFF
d_call: NA; clone_size: many; j_call: TRBJ1-3; v_call: TRBV2; cdr3_nt: TGTGCCAGCAGTGTACAGTACTCTGGAAACACCATATATTTT; cdr3_aa: CASSVQYSGNTIYF
d_call: TRBD1; clone_size: many; j_call: TRBJ1-1; v_call: TRBV11-2; cdr3_nt: TGTGCCAGCAGCCACCTTAAACAGGGGGGTACTGAAGCTTTCTTT; cdr3_aa: CASSHLKQGGTEAFF
d_call: NA; clone_size: NA; j_call: TRBJ1-1; v_call: TRBV4-1; cdr3_nt: TGCGCCAGCAGCCAGGCCAGCGGGGTTGTAGCTTTCTTT; cdr3_aa: CASSQASGVVAFF
d_call: NA; clone_size: NA; j_call: TRBJ1-4; v_call: TRBV11-1; cdr3_nt: TGTGCCAGCAGCCCGCGGACGGGTAATGAAAAACTGTTTTTT; cdr3_aa: CASSPRTGNEKLFF
d_call: NA; clone_size: many; j_call: TRBJ2-7; v_call: TRBV27; cdr3_nt: TGTGCCAGCAGTACGAGGGCAGGAGAGCAGTACTTC; cdr3_aa: CASSTRAGEQYF
d_call: NA; clone_size: many; j_call: TRBJ2-7; v_call: TRBV6-4; cdr3_nt: TGTGCCATCACCTTAGCAGCCCACGAGCAGTACTTC; cdr3_aa: CAITLAAHEQYF
d_call: TRBD1; clone_size: few; j_call: TRBJ1-2; v_call: TRBV19; cdr3_nt: TGTGCCAGCACCTCTCAGGGGGCGCCCGCCTACACCTTC; cdr3_aa: CASTSQGAPAYTF
d_call: NA; clone_size: many; j_call: TRBJ1-5; v_call: TRBV6-5; cdr3_nt: TGTGCCAGCAGTTACATTGGCGGGAATCAGCCCCAGCATTTT; cdr3_aa: CASSYIGGNQPQHF
d_call: TRBD2; clone_size: many; j_call: TRBJ2-1; v_call: TRBV5-6; cdr3_nt: TGTGCCAGCAGCTTGGAATTAACTAGCGGGAGTAGTAATGAGCAGTTCTTC; cdr3_aa: CASSLELTSGSSNEQFF
d_call: NA; clone_size: many; j_call: TRBJ2-7; v_call: TRBV19; cdr3_nt: TGTGCCAGTAGTATAGCTCGCCACTCCTACGAGCAGTACTTC; cdr3_aa: CASSIARHSYEQYF
d_call: TRBD2; clone_size: many; j_call: TRBJ2-3; v_call: TRBV7-6; cdr3_nt: TGTGCCAGCAGCTCATACCGGGAGGAGGAAGATACGCAGTATTTT; cdr3_aa: CASSSYREEEDTQYF
d_call: NA; clone_size: many; j_call: TRBJ2-1; v_call: TRBV5-1; cdr3_nt: TGCGCCAGCAGCTTGGTCGGGGGAGTCTATGAGCAGTTCTTC; cdr3_aa: CASSLVGGVYEQFF
d_call: TRBD2; clone_size: NA; j_call: TRBJ2-7; v_call: TRBV2; cdr3_nt: TGTGCCAGCAGTGAAGCCCCCCGGACTAGCGTCTCCTACGAGCAGTACTTC; cdr3_aa: CASSEAPRTSVSYEQYF
d_call: NA; clone_size: many; j_call: TRBJ1-1; v_call: TRBV6-5; cdr3_nt: TGTGCCAGCAGTTACTCGCCCCCGGGCTTAGGGACTGAAGCTTTCTTT; cdr3_aa: CASSYSPPGLGTEAFF
d_call: NA; clone_size: many; j_call: TRBJ2-5; v_call: TRBV30; cdr3_nt: TGTGCCTGGAGTGTAACAGGACGTGTAGAGACCCAGTACTTC; cdr3_aa: CAWSVTGRVETQYF
d_call: NA; clone_size: few; j_call: TRBJ1-5; v_call: TRBV27; cdr3_nt: TGTGCCAGCAGTTTATCCCGCGACTTGTCGGGTCCCCAGCATTTT; cdr3_aa: CASSLSRDLSGPQHF
d_call: TRBD1; clone_size: medium-sized; j_call: TRBJ2-7; v_call: TRBV28; cdr3_nt: TGTGCCAGCAGCCTACAGGGGTCCGGCGAGCAGTACTTC; cdr3_aa: CASSLQGSGEQYF
d_call: NA; clone_size: NA; j_call: TRBJ2-2; v_call: TRBV20-1; cdr3_nt: TGCAGTGCTACATTACTTGGGGCCGGGACCCCGAGGTACACCGGGGAGCTGTTTTTT; cdr3_aa: CSATLLGAGTPRYTGELFF
d_call: NA; clone_size: many; j_call: TRBJ2-1; v_call: TRBV19; cdr3_nt: TGTGCCAGTAGTAATTACAATGAGCAGTTCTTC; cdr3_aa: CASSNYNEQFF
d_call: NA; clone_size: many; j_call: TRBJ2-3; v_call: TRBV4-2; cdr3_nt: TGTGCCAGCAGCCGTTCAGTTTATGCTAGCACAGATACGCAGTATTTT; cdr3_aa: CASSRSVYASTDTQYF
d_call: NA; clone_size: NA; j_call: TRBJ1-2; v_call: TRBV19; cdr3_nt: TGTGCCAGTAGGATTCTCTGGGGGCGCGACTATGGCTACACCTTC; cdr3_aa: CASRILWGRDYGYTF
d_call: NA; clone_size: many; j_call: TRBJ2-2; v_call: TRBV11-1; cdr3_nt: TGTGCCAGCAGCTTAAAGTTTTCGGGGGCCGGGGAGCTGTTTTTT; cdr3_aa: CASSLKFSGAGELFF
d_call: TRBD2; clone_size: many; j_call: TRBJ2-1; v_call: TRBV7-3; cdr3_nt: TGTGCCAGCAGCCTCCTTGGCGGGAGGGCCGCAAATGAGCAGTTCTTC; cdr3_aa: CASSLLGGRAANEQFF
d_call: NA; clone_size: few; j_call: TRBJ1-6; v_call: TRBV27; cdr3_nt: TGTGCCAGCAGAAAACAGGGCCCGTCTCCCCTCCACTTT; cdr3_aa: CASRKQGPSPLHF
d_call: NA; clone_size: many; j_call: TRBJ1-1; v_call: TRBV7-2; cdr3_nt: TGTGCCAGCAGCTCCTGGTGGGACACTGAAGCTTTCTTT; cdr3_aa: CASSSWWDTEAFF
d_call: NA; clone_size: many; j_call: TRBJ2-7; v_call: TRBV30; cdr3_nt: TGTGCCTGGAGCGCGGGCTACGAGCAGTACTTC; cdr3_aa: CAWSAGYEQYF
d_call: NA; clone_size: few; j_call: TRBJ1-2; v_call: TRBV6-5; cdr3_nt: TGTGCCAGCAGTTACTCGAAATCTGAGTTGAGCTATGGCTACACCTTC; cdr3_aa: CASSYSKSELSYGYTF
d_call: TRBD2; clone_size: NA; j_call: TRBJ2-1; v_call: TRBV12-3/TRBV12-4; cdr3_nt: TGTGCCAGCAGTTTTGGACTAGCGGGAAGGAATGAGCAGTTCTTC; cdr3_aa: CASSFGLAGRNEQFF
d_call: TRBD1; clone_size: many; j_call: TRBJ1-5; v_call: TRBV19; cdr3_nt: TGTGCCAGTAGTCTCGAAGGGGACAGTCCAAATCAGCCCCAGCATTTT; cdr3_aa: CASSLEGDSPNQPQHF
d_call: TRBD1; clone_size: many; j_call: TRBJ2-7; v_call: TRBV6-2/TRBV6-3; cdr3_nt: TGTGCCAGCAGTACCCGGACAGGGCAGAACGAGCAGTACTTC; cdr3_aa: CASSTRTGQNEQYF
d_call: NA; clone_size: many; j_call: TRBJ2-2; v_call: TRBV3-1; cdr3_nt: TGTGCCAGCAGCCGGGAACCCGGGACCGGGGAGCTGTTTTTT; cdr3_aa: CASSREPGTGELFF
d_call: TRBD1; clone_size: many; j_call: TRBJ1-2; v_call: TRBV7-3; cdr3_nt: TGTGCCAGCAGCTTGACAGGGGGGGTTTATGGCTACACCTTC; cdr3_aa: CASSLTGGVYGYTF
d_call: TRBD2; clone_size: once; j_call: TRBJ2-1; v_call: TRBV5-1; cdr3_nt: TGCGCCAGCAGGGGGACTAGCGAGTCCAATGAGCAGTTCTTC; cdr3_aa: CASRGTSESNEQFF
d_call: NA; clone_size: many; j_call: TRBJ1-2; v_call: TRBV25-1; cdr3_nt: TGTGCCAGCCTCGAGACAGAGTTCTATGGCTACACCTTC; cdr3_aa: CASLETEFYGYTF
d_call: NA; clone_size: many; j_call: TRBJ1-3; v_call: TRBV5-1; cdr3_nt: TGCGCCAGCAGCTTGGACAAAGTTGGAGGTAACACCATATATTTT; cdr3_aa: CASSLDKVGGNTIYF
d_call: TRBD2; clone_size: NA; j_call: TRBJ2-7; v_call: TRBV2; cdr3_nt: TGTGCCAGCAGTGAGGGGCTAGCGGGCACCTACGAGCAGTACTTC; cdr3_aa: CASSEGLAGTYEQYF
d_call: NA; clone_size: many; j_call: TRBJ1-1; v_call: TRBV3-1; cdr3_nt: TGTGCCAGCAGCTGGGGGGGATCGAACACTGAAGCTTTCTTT; cdr3_aa: CASSWGGSNTEAFF
d_call: TRBD2; clone_size: many; j_call: TRBJ2-1; v_call: TRBV9; cdr3_nt: TGTGCCAGCAGCGTAGTGGGAGGGCTCGATGAGCAGTTCTTC; cdr3_aa: CASSVVGGLDEQFF
d_call: NA; clone_size: few; j_call: TRBJ1-1; v_call: TRBV27; cdr3_nt: TGTGCCGGCAGTTTAACAGGGTCCACTGAAGCTTTCTTT; cdr3_aa: CAGSLTGSTEAFF
d_call: NA; clone_size: many; j_call: TRBJ2-7; v_call: TRBV11-2; cdr3_nt: TGTGCCAGCAGCGAAACGGGCTACGAGCAGTACTTC; cdr3_aa: CASSETGYEQYF
d_call: NA; clone_size: many; j_call: TRBJ2-7; v_call: TRBV3-1; cdr3_nt: TGTGCCAGCAGCCAAGATGTAGGCGAGCAGTACTTC; cdr3_aa: CASSQDVGEQYF